These 9 T cell receptor beta chains were all obtained from the same sample, sequenced in a study of shared clonotypes between healthy human individuals (dated by TCRdb to the early 2020s). The method behind the library was the immunoSEQ multiplex PCR assay. In its TCRdb copy, this immuneACCESS table keeps in-frame sequences only and misses some clones. Where compared with another copy, unresolved V genes explain less than half of these, and the others have no known cause. Counted in this sample were around 2.1 million clones; 95% of them appeared once. The ten largest clones take up roughly 0.13% of the sample. Source material: naive CD4+ T cells sorted from blood. The cell subset or site label for this specimen denotes: CD45RA+ positively selected. Receptor source: a man between 18 and 35 years old in good health.

This clone was counted once. Different DNA sequences within this sample yield the same CDR3. The chain employs TRBV5-1 and TRBJ2-5; D gene ambiguous. From germline, CDR1 is SGHRS and CDR2 YFSETQ. Trimming removed 1 base from V and 1 base from J, with 8 bases in between. The CDR3 covers 14 residues. The CDR3 region has the DNA TGCGCCAGCAGCTTGTTTGGCAGCCAAGAGACCCAGTACTTC. Its protein product is CASSLFGSQETQYF. The whole variable domain, filled in from reference TRBV5-1 and TRBJ2-5, reads KAGVTQTPRYLIKTRGQQVTLSCSPISGHRSVSWYQQTPGQGLQFLFEYFSETQRNKGNFPGRFSGRQFSNSRSEMNVSTLELGDSALYLCASSLFGSQETQYFGPGTRLLVL.

The chain couples TRBV9 to TRBJ2-7; TRBD1 agrees at 9 bases. Trimming removed 7 bases from V and 0 bases from J; junction bases left unmatched: 2. The V gene's germline CDR1 is SGDLS and CDR2 YYNGEE. The length of the CDR3 is 13 residues. Here the CDR3 DNA reads TGTGCCAGCGGGACAGGGAGCTCCTACGAGCAGTACTTC. This codes for CASGTGSSYEQYF.

V is TRBV11-2 and J is TRBJ2-7, with D perhaps matching TRBD2 (7 bases). CDR3 length: 16 amino acids. Germline-derived CDR1 and CDR2 are SGHAT and FQNNGV. Trimming cost V 2 bases and J 2 bases, with 16 bases left between them. The CDR3 region has the DNA TGTGCCAGCAGCTTAAGGAAAGGGGGAGGGCCCTACGAGCAGTACTTC. It codes for CASSLRKGGGPYEQYF.

V is TRBV6-1 and J is TRBJ2-6; D could derive from TRBD1 or TRBD2 (6 bases each). Looked up from germline, CDR1 is MNHNS and CDR2 is SASEGT. V was cut by 4 bases and J by 2 bases, with 12 bases left in between. CDR3 length: 16 residues. The CDR3 coding sequence is TGTGCCAGCAGTGCAGGGGAGGACCCTGGGGCCAACGTCCTGACTTTC. Translated: CASSAGEDPGANVLTF.

The chain links TRBV18 to TRBJ1-4, with TRBD1 as a possible D gene (5 bases). CDR1 and CDR2 from the germline V gene are KGHSH and LQKENI. The length of the CDR3 is 15 residues. The V gene lost 1 base and the J gene lost 5 bases, with 11 bases spanning the gap. CDR3 residues: CASSPQRGWNEKLFF. Written as DNA, the CDR3 is TGTGCCAGCTCACCACAAAGGGGTTGGAATGAAAAACTGTTTTTT.

With respect to this clone: The same CDR3 can be traced to other DNA sequences in this sample. This CDR3 reads CASSLALSYEQYF. CDR3 in DNA: TGCGCCAGCAGCTTGGCGCTGTCCTACGAGCAGTACTTC. The rearrangement joins TRBV5-1 to TRBJ2-7; D is unresolved. The germline V gene has CDR1 SGHRS and CDR2 YFSETQ. The CDR3 runs to 13 residues. Trimming removed 0 bases from V and 1 base from J, with 5 bases in between.

The count of this clone is one. The rearrangement links TRBV9 to TRBJ1-6; tentatively, D is TRBD1 (5 bases). The V gene's germline CDR1 is SGDLS and CDR2 YYNGEE. V dropped 1 base and J dropped 4 bases, with 9 bases sitting between them. The CDR3 has 15 residues. The CDR3 is CASSVSQGYNSPLHF. CDR3 DNA sequence: TGTGCCAGCAGCGTAAGTCAGGGTTATAATTCACCCCTCCACTTT.

The rearrangement joins TRBV21-1 to TRBJ1-4. TRBV21-1 is tagged as a pseudogene. The CDR3 totals 17 residues. The CDR3 DNA follows: TGTGCCAGCAGCAAATACGCCTGGGACCGCGAGGACGAAAAACTGTTTTTT. Translating it yields CASSKYAWDREDEKLFF.

This chain joins TRBV10-1 and TRBJ2-3; TRBD1 might be the D (5 bases). Germline V CDR1 and CDR2: WNHNN, SYGVQD (reference sequence). The CDR3 extends over 13 amino acids. V was clipped by 4 bases and J by 3 bases, with 8 bases between them. The CDR3 sequence: CASSVGATDTQYF. The CDR3 DNA follows: TGCGCCAGCAGTGTTGGGGCAACAGATACGCAGTATTTT.